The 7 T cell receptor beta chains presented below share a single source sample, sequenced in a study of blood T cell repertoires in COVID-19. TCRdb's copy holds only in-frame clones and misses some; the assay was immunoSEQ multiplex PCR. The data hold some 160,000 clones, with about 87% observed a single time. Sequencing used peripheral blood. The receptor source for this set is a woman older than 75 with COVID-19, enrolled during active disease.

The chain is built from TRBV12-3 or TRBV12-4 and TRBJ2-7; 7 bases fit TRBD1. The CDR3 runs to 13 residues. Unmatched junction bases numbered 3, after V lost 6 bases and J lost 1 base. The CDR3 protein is CASSKGQSYEQYF. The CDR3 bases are TGTGCCAGCAGCAAGGGACAGTCCTACGAGCAGTACTTC.

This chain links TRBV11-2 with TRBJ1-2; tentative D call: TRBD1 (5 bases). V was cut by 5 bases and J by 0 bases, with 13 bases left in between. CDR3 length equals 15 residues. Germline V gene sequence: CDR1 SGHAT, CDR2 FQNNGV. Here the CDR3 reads CASSLNQGANYGYTF. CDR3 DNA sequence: TGTGCCAGCAGCCTGAATCAGGGTGCTAACTATGGCTACACCTTC.

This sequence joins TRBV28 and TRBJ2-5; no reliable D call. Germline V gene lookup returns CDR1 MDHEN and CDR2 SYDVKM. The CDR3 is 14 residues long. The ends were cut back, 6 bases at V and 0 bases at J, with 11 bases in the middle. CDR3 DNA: TGTGCCAGCAGAGATCAACAGTACCAAGAGACCCAGTACTTC. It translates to CASRDQQYQETQYF.

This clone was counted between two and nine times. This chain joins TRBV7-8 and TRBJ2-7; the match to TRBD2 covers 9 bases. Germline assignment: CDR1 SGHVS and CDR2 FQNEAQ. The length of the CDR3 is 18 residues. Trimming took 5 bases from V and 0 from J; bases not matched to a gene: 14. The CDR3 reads CASSLNALTSGPSYEQYF. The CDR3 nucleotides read TGTGCCAGCAGCCTAAACGCCTTGACTAGCGGACCCTCCTACGAGCAGTACTTC.

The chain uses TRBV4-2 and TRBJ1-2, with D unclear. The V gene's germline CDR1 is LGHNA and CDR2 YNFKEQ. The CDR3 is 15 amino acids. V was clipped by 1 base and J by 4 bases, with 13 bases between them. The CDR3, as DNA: TGTGCCAGCAGCCAAGGAGAGGGAAGGTCCTATGGCTACACCTTC. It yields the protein CASSQGEGRSYGYTF.

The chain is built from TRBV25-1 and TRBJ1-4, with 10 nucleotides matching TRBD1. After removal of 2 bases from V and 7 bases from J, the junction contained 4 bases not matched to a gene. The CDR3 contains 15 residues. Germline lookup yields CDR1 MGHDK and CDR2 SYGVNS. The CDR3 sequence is CASSEPGTGVEKLFF. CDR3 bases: TGTGCCAGCAGTGAACCCGGGACAGGGGTTGAAAAACTGTTTTTT.

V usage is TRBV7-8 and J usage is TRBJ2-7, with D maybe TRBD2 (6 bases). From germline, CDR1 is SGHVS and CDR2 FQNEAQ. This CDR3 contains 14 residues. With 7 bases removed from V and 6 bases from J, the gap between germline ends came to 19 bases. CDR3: CASTSFRRGPEQYF. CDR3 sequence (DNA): TGTGCCAGCACTTCCTTCCGGAGGGGCCCCGAGCAGTACTTC. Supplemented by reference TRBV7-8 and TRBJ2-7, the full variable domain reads GAGVSQSPRYKVAKRGQDVALRCDPISGHVSLFWYQQALGQGPEFLTYFQNEAQLDKSGLPSDRFFAERPEGSVSTLKIQRTQQEDSAVYLCASTSFRRGPEQYFGPGTRLTVT.